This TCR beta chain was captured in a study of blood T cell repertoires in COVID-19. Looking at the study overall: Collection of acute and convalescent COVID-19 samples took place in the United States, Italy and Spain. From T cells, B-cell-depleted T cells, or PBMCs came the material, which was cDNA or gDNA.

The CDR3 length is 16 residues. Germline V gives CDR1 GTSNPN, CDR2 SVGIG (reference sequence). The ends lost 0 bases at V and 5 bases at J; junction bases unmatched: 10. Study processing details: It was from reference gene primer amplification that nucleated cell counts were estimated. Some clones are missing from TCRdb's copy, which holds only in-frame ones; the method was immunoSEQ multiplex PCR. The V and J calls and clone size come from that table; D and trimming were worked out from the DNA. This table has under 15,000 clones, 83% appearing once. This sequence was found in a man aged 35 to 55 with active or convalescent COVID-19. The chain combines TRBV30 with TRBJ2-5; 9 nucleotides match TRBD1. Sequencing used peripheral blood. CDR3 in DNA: TGTGCCTGGAGTGTCTCCGGCGACAGGGGGAGGGAGACCCAGTACTTC. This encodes CAWSVSGDRGRETQYF.